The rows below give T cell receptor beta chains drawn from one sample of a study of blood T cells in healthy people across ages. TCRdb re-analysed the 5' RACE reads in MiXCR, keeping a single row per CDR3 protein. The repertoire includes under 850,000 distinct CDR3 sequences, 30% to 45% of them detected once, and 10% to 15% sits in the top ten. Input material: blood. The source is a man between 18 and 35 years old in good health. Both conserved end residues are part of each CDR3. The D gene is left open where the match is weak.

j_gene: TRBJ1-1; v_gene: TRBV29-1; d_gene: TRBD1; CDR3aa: CSAQGQGVTEAFF
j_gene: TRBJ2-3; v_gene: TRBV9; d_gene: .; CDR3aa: CASSVDTGTDTQYF
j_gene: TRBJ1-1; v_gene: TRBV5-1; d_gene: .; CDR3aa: CASSPDGEVNTEAFF
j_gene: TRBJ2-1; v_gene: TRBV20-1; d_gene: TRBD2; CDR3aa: CSASATSGQLYNEQFF
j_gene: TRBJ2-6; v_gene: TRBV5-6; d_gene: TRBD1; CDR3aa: CASSLGTGVANVLTF
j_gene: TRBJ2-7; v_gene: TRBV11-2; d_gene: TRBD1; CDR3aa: CASSLTAGTEYEQYF
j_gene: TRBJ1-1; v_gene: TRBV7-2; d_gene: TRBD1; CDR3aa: CASSYATGGRIMNTEAFF
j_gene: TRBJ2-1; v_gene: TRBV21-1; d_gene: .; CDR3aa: CASSKRRTSGGYNEQFF
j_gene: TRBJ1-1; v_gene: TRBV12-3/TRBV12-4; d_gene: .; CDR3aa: CASTSGWNTEAFF
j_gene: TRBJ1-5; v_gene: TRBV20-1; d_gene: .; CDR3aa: CSAKGNSNQPQHF
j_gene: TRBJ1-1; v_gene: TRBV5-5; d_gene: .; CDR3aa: CASSTSPGLWDTEAFF
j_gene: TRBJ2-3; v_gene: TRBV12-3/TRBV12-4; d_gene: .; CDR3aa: CASSRGQSYTQYF
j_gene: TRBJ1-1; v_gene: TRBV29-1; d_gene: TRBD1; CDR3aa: CSSRTGTTEAFF
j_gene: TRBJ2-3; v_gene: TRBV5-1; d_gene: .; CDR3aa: CASSLQASTDTQYF
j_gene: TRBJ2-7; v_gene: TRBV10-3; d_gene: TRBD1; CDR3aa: CAITLGQGAYEQYF
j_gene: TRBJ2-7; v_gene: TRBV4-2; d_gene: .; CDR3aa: CASSERQTYEQYF
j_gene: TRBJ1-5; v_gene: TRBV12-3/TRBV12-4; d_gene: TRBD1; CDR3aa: CASRETGSSNRPQHF
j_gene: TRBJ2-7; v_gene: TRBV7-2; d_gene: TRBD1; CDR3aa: CASSWTGVKSSYNEQYF
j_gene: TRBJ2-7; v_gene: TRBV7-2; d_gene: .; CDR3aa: CASSYGSGGGYNEQYF
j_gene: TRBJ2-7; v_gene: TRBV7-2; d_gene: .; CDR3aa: CASSSEGLNYEQYF
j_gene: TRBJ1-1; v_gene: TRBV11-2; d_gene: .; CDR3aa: CASSPAGWPTEAFF
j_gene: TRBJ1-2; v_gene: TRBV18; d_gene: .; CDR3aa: CASSPPNNNYGYTF
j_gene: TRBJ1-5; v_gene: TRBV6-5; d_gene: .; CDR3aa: CASSNRETQPQHF
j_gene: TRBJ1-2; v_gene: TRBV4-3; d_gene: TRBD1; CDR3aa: CASSRQGQNYGYTF
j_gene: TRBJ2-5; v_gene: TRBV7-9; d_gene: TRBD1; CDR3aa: CASSPRLTGEPLETQYF
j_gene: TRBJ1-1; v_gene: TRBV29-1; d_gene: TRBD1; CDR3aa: CSVATGTSTEAFF
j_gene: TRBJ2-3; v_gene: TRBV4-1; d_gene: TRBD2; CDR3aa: CASSQGRRGGLHTQYF
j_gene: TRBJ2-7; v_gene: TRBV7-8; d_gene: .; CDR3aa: CASSSAGTDYEQYF
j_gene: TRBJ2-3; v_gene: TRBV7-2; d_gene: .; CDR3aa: CASRIADTQYF
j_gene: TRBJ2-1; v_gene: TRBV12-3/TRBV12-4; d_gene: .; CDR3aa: CASSQEGGGYNEQFF